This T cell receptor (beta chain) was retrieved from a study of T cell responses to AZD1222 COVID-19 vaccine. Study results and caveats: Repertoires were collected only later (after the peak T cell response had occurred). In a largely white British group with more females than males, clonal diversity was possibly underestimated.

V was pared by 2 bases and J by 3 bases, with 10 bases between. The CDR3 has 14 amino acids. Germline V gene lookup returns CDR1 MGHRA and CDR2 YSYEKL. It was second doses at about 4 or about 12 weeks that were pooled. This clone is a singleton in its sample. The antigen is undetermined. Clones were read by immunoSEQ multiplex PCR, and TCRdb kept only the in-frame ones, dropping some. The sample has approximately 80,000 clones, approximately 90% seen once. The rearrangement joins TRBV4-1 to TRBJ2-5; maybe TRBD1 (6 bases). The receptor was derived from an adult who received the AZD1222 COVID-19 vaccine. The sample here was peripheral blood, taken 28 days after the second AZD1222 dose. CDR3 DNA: TGCGCCAGCAGCCAACCTAAGGGGGAAGAGACCCAGTACTTC. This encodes CASSQPKGEETQYF.